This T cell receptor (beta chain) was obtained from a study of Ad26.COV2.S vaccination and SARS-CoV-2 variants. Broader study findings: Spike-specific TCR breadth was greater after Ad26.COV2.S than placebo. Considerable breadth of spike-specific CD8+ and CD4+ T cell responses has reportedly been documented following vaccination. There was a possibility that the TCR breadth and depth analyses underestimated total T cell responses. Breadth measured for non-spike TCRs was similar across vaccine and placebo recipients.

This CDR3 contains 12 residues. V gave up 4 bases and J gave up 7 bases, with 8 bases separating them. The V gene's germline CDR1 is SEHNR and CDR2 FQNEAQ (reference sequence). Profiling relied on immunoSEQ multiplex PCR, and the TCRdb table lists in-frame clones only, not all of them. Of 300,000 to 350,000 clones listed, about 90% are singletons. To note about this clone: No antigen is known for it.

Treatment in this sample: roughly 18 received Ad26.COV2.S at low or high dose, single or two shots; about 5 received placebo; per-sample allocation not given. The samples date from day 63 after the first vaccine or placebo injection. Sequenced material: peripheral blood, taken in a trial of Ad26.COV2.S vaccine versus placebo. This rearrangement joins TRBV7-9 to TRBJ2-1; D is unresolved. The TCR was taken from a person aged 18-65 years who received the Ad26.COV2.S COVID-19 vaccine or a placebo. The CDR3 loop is CASSSSANEQFF. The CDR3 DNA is TGTGCCAGCAGCTCCTCGGCGAATGAGCAGTTCTTC.